The T cell receptor beta chain described here comes from a study of blood T cell repertoires in COVID-19. Profiled with immunoSEQ multiplex PCR; TCRdb holds only in-frame clones, not every one. The sample contains about 170,000 clones, less than 80% of which appear only once. Participants came from roughly 24 US areas, aged roughly 18 to 89 years. This CDR3 region has 13 residues. Germline loops: CDR1 SGHNT, CDR2 YENEEA. J was trimmed by 13 bases and V by 1 base; bases with no gene match: 6. Sequenced: PBMCs or T cells enriched from blood (not recorded which). The sequence was collected from a woman between 65 and 79 years old in a cohort exposed to, infected with or recovered from COVID-19 (not recorded which). This chain connects TRBV11-3 to TRBJ2-1; 8 positions agree with TRBD1. The CDR3 here is CASSLGPDRGQFF. The CDR3 DNA sequence: TGTGCCAGCAGCTTAGGGCCCGACAGGGGCCAGTTCTTC.